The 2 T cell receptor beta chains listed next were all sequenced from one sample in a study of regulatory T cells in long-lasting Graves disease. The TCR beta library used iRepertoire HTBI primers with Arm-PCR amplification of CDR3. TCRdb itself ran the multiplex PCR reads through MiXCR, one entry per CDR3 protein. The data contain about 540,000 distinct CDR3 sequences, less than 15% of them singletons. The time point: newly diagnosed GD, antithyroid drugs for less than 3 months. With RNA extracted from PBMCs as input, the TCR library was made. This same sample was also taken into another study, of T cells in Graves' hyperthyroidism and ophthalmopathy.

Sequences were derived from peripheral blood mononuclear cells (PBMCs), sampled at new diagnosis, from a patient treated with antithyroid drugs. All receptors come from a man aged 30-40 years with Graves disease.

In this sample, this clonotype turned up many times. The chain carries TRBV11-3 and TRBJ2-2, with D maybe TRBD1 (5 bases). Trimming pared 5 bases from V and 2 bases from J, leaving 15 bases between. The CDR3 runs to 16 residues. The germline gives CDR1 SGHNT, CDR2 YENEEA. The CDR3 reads CASSQTGALNTGELFF. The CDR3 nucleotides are TGTGCCAGCAGCCAAACTGGGGCCCTAAACACCGGGGAGCTGTTTTTT.

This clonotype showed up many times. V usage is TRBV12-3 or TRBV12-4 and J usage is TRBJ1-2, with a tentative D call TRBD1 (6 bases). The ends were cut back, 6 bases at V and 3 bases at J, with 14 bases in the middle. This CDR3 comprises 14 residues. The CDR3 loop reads CASSPGQTYYGYTF. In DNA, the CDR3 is TGTGCCAGCAGCCCAGGACAGACGTACTATGGCTACACCTTC.